The clone carrying this T cell receptor (beta chain) was detected a few times. This sample is drawn from a study of blood T cell repertoires in COVID-19. Germline lookup yields CDR1 SEHNR and CDR2 FQNEAQ (reference sequence). This CDR3 has 14 residues. The J segment lost 11 bases and the V segment lost 1 base, leaving 10 bases of the junction unmatched. Seattle patient enrollment occurred during active infection, with longitudinal follow-up thereafter. As processed by the authors: Amplification of reference gene primers provided the estimated nucleated cell counts. The data were produced by immunoSEQ multiplex PCR, yet TCRdb's version contains in-frame clones alone and is incomplete. The DNA was the basis for D and trimming; V, J and clone size are from that table. The sample has approximately 200,000 clones, about 80% seen once; the top ten hold over 6%.

This TCR derives from a woman at least 80 years old with COVID-19, enrolled during active disease. The genes are TRBV7-9 and TRBJ2-7; 8 bases agree with TRBD2. The sequenced material came from peripheral blood. CDR3 DNA sequence: TGTGCCAGCAGCTTAGAGGGACACGCCGGGAGGGAGTACTTC. It is translated as CASSLEGHAGREYF.